Each of the 23 T cell receptor beta chains below was sequenced from the same sample in a study of beta chain features in type 1 diabetes. Study-wide results and caveats: Type 1 diabetes patients had TCRB CDR3s that were shorter (moderately but significantly so) in all four CD4+ subsets.

cDNA synthesis used the whole RNA isolate, giving expressed TCRB sequences. The table came from immunoSEQ multiplex PCR; TCRdb's copy has only in-frame clones and leaves some out. The sample shows around 650,000 clones, over 10% of them seen only once. Antigens of these TCRs are unknown. Sequences were obtained from naive CD4+ T cells from blood. All receptors come from a man in his thirties or forties with type 1 diabetes.

This clone was detected a few times. The rearrangement joins TRBV29-1 to TRBJ1-5, with D maybe TRBD1 (5 bases). Trimming removed 7 bases at V and 7 bases at J, with 14 bases between. Germline V gives CDR1 SQVTM, CDR2 ANQGSEA. The CDR3 spans 12 residues. CDR3 coding DNA: TGCAGCGCAAGGGACGGTAGGCAGCCCCAGCATTTT. It encodes CSARDGRQPQHF.

This clone was observed a few times. V and J are TRBV7-6 and TRBJ2-5; 12 positions agree with TRBD2. V gave up 4 bases and J gave up 5 bases; unmatched junction bases: 11. Per the germline V gene, CDR1 is SGHVS and CDR2 is FNYEAQ. The CDR3 is made up of 17 amino acids. In DNA, the CDR3 is TGTGCCAGCAGCTCCCCGACTAGCGGGGGCCAGACGGAGACCCAGTACTTC. The encoded protein is CASSSPTSGGQTETQYF.

The rearrangement uses TRBV4-3 and TRBJ1-4; D is uncertain. There are 14 residues in the CDR3. Trimming took 0 bases from V and 10 from J, leaving 12 bases between them. Germline CDR1 LGHNA, CDR2 YSLEER. In DNA, the CDR3 is TGCGCCAGCAGCCAAGAGGGGTCAAAGGGAAAACTGTTTTTT. Amino acid sequence: CASSQEGSKGKLFF.

In this sample, this clone turned up a few times. V is TRBV7-9 and J is TRBJ1-1; D is unresolved. The germline gives CDR1 SEHNR, CDR2 FQNEAQ (reference sequence). Deletions cut 1 base from V and 3 bases from J, with 9 bases between. This CDR3 is built from 14 residues. The CDR3 loop is CASSLVSPDTEAFF. DNA of the CDR3: TGTGCCAGCAGCTTAGTTTCCCCGGACACTGAAGCTTTCTTT.

J is TRBJ1-1 and V is TRBV6-5; D remains unclear. This CDR3 is built from 15 residues. Germline assignment: CDR1 MNHEY and CDR2 SVGAGI. V lost 0 bases and J lost 5, with 13 bases in between. CDR3 nucleotide sequence: TGTGCCAGCAGTTACTCGATAGGGCAGAGTACTGAAGCTTTCTTT. The encoded protein is CASSYSIGQSTEAFF.

Comments on this clone: Other nucleotide sequences from this sample produce the same CDR3. The genes are TRBV29-1 and TRBJ1-1; D remains unclear. From germline, CDR1 is SQVTM and CDR2 ANQGSEA. V shed 3 bases and J shed 2 bases, with 10 bases lying between them. The CDR3 loop spans 13 amino acids. The CDR3 region is CSVEGRLNTEAFF. As DNA, the CDR3 is TGCAGCGTTGAGGGCAGATTAAACACTGAAGCTTTCTTT.

This clone has more than one count but fewer than ten. The rearrangement uses TRBV5-1 and TRBJ2-2, with D perhaps TRBD1 (6 bases). Germline assignment: CDR1 SGHRS and CDR2 YFSETQ. Trimming took off 5 bases at V and 0 bases at J, with 8 bases between the two ends. The CDR3 loop spans 14 amino acids. The CDR3 nucleotides are TGCGCCAGCAGTGGGACAACGAACACCGGGGAGCTGTTTTTT. As protein: CASSGTTNTGELFF.

This clone was detected only a few times. The CDR3 bases are TGTGCCAGCGGACAGGGAGGGGGTCAGCCCCAGCATTTT. Translated, it gives CASGQGGGQPQHF. V usage is TRBV6-1 and J usage is TRBJ1-5, with 8 bases identical to TRBD1. CDR1 is MNHNS, CDR2 SASEGT, per germline. Trimming removed 8 bases from V and 6 bases from J; junction bases left unmatched: 6. This CDR3 spans 13 amino acids.

V is TRBV11-2 and J is TRBJ2-4; TRBD1 matches 8 bases. Germline V CDR1 and CDR2: SGHAT, FQNNGV. V shed 1 base, J shed 6 bases, and the junction held 5 bases outside the gene matches. The CDR3 is made up of 15 amino acids. As DNA, the CDR3 is TGTGCCAGCAGCTTAGGAAGACAGGGGACAAACATTCAGTACTTC. As protein: CASSLGRQGTNIQYF.

The rearrangement joins TRBV5-1 to TRBJ1-4; D gene uncertain. Germline loops: CDR1 SGHRS, CDR2 YFSETQ. The V gene lost 5 bases and the J gene lost 8 bases, with 13 bases spanning the gap. The CDR3 length is 13 residues. The CDR3 nucleotides are TGCGCCAGCAGGAGGACCGTGAAGGAAAAACTGTTTTTT. Translation gives CASRRTVKEKLFF.

This clone has only a few counts. The V call is TRBV12-5, the J call TRBJ2-7; D is unresolved. The germline gives CDR1 LGHNT, CDR2 FRNRAP. This CDR3 contains 13 residues. V dropped 3 bases and J dropped 5 bases, with 11 bases sitting between them. The CDR3 nucleotides read TGTGCTAGTGGTTTAGCCAGCCTGGACGAGCAGTACTTC. Amino acid sequence: CASGLASLDEQYF. Looking up the rest from reference TRBV12-5 and TRBJ2-7 gives the full variable domain: DARVTQTPRHKVTEMGQEVTMRCQPILGHNTVFWYRQTMMQGLELLAYFRNRAPLDDSGMPKDRFSAEMPDATLATLKIQPSEPRDSAVYFCASGLASLDEQYFGPGTRLTVT.

This clone was recorded a few times. This chain connects TRBV5-1 to TRBJ2-3, with 10 nucleotides matching TRBD2. The germline V gene has CDR1 SGHRS and CDR2 YFSETQ. This CDR3 contains 18 residues. Trimming removed 2 bases from V and 2 bases from J; junction bases left unmatched: 11. Written as DNA, the CDR3 is TGCGCCAGCAGCTTTGGATCTAGCGGGGGAGCCTCCACAGATACGCAGTATTTT. This encodes CASSFGSSGGASTDTQYF.

This clone was detected a few times. The chain is built from TRBV27 and TRBJ1-2; weak D call: TRBD1 (5 bases). This CDR3 region has 17 residues. Germline V gene sequence: CDR1 MNHEY, CDR2 SMNVEV (reference sequence). V lost 4 bases and J lost 1, with 19 bases in between. CDR3 nucleotides: TGTGCCAGCAGTTCCAGCAGGGACCCCAGGAATAACTATGGCTACACCTTC. This encodes CASSSSRDPRNNYGYTF.

This clone was seen a handful of times. CDR3 DNA: TGCGCCAGCAGCTTACTCGGCGGGAGGGCCTATGGCTACACCTTC. It encodes CASSLLGGRAYGYTF. The chain links TRBV5-1 to TRBJ1-2; D unclear. Germline V gene sequence: CDR1 SGHRS, CDR2 YFSETQ. The V gene lost 2 bases and the J gene lost 4 bases, with 15 bases spanning the gap. This CDR3 comprises 15 residues.

The rearrangement joins TRBV30 to TRBJ1-2; 8 nucleotides agree with TRBD1. The germline V gene has CDR1 GTSNPN and CDR2 SVGIG (reference sequence). The length of the CDR3 is 15 residues. V lost 0 bases and J lost 4; bases outside the gene matches: 7. The CDR3 sequence: CAWSVYRDRSYGYTF. CDR3 DNA sequence: TGTGCCTGGAGTGTATACCGGGACAGGAGCTATGGCTACACCTTC. Together with reference TRBV30 and TRBJ1-2, the CDR3 gives the full variable domain: SQTIHQWPATLVQPVGSPLSLECTVEGTSNPNLYWYRQAAGRGLQLLFYSVGIGQISSEVPQNLSASRPQDRQFILSSKKLLLSDSGFYLCAWSVYRDRSYGYTFGSGTRLTVV.

This chain joins TRBV5-1 and TRBJ1-3; a weak D match, TRBD1 (6 bases). Trimming removed 0 bases at V and 1 base at J, with 11 bases between. Per germline, CDR1 SGHRS and CDR2 YFSETQ. The CDR3 is 16 residues long. CDR3: CASSLGTATSGNTIYF. CDR3 sequence (DNA): TGCGCCAGCAGCTTGGGGACAGCGACGTCTGGAAACACCATATATTTT.

This sequence joins TRBV6-6 and TRBJ2-1; no reliable D call. Germline CDR1 is MNHNY and CDR2 is SVGAGI (reference sequence). This CDR3 is built from 13 residues. The V gene lost 6 bases and the J gene lost 4 bases, with 10 bases spanning the gap. CDR3 loop: CASRNPRYNEQFF. The CDR3 coding sequence is TGTGCCAGCAGGAACCCCCGGTACAATGAGCAGTTCTTC.

This rearrangement joins TRBV7-2 to TRBJ2-1; TRBD1 agrees at 7 bases. V lost 4 bases, J lost 0 bases, and 3 bases stayed unmatched. The CDR3 sequence is 15 residues long. Germline assignment: CDR1 SGHTA and CDR2 FQGNSA. The CDR3 sequence is CASSSQGDSYNEQFF. Written as DNA, the CDR3 is TGTGCCAGCAGCTCCCAGGGGGACTCCTACAATGAGCAGTTCTTC.

This chain links TRBV7-2 with TRBJ2-3, with D perhaps matching TRBD2 (7 bases). The germline CDR1 and CDR2 sequences are SGHTA and FQGNSA. V was pared by 3 bases and J by 5 bases, with 18 bases between. CDR3 size: 16 residues. The chain's CDR3 is CASSFGNGGRVDTQYF. Written as DNA, the CDR3 is TGTGCCAGCAGCTTCGGGAACGGGGGGCGCGTAGATACGCAGTATTTT.

This clone was seen only a few times. The gene calls are TRBV5-1 and TRBJ2-5, with a possible D match to TRBD2 (6 bases). The CDR3 runs to 16 residues. Germline assignment: CDR1 SGHRS and CDR2 YFSETQ. Trimming shortened V by 0 bases and J by 1 base, and 13 bases separated the two germline ends. CDR3 amino acids: CASSLGTAGSQETQYF. CDR3 DNA sequence: TGCGCCAGCAGCTTGGGGACCGCGGGGAGCCAAGAGACCCAGTACTTC.

This clone was counted a few times. This chain joins TRBV7-2 and TRBJ2-1; 9 bases line up with TRBD1. The CDR3 runs to 15 residues. Germline CDR1 is SGHTA and CDR2 is FQGNSA. V was clipped by 1 base and J by 8 bases; unmatched bases: 6. CDR3 region: CASSLVGTGWDEQFF. The DNA for the CDR3 is TGTGCCAGCAGCTTAGTTGGGACAGGGTGGGATGAGCAGTTCTTC.

This clone was seen only a few times. At one end the junction does not follow the germline gene, possibly because of a read error. The J gene is TRBJ2-5, the V gene TRBV5-1; no reliable D call. Germline lookup yields CDR1 SGHRS and CDR2 YFSETQ. This CDR3 region has 14 residues. CDR3 region: CASSLVANQESQYF. The CDR3 nucleotides are TGCGCCAGCAGCTTGGTGGCCAACCAAGAGTCCCAGTACTTC.

This clone has more than one count but fewer than ten. This chain's CDR3 is CASSQTVTAGETQYF. CDR3 nucleotides: TGTGCCAGTAGTCAGACAGTAACCGCGGGGGAGACCCAGTACTTC. This chain links TRBV19 with TRBJ2-5, with a possible D match to TRBD2 (6 bases). Trimming pared 5 bases from V and 5 bases from J, leaving 18 bases between. Germline-derived CDR1 and CDR2 are LNHDA and SQIVND (reference sequence). The CDR3 consists of 15 residues.